This T cell receptor beta chain was captured in a study of shared clonotypes between healthy human individuals. Study-level background: Researchers drew samples from a couple of women and a few men aged 18 to 49. Study-wide findings and caveats: Between a few donors, naive CD4 clonotypes were shared at a level of approximately 5%. Larger estimated richness was generally recorded for naive subsets relative to memory subsets.

Produced via immunoSEQ multiplex PCR; TCRdb's table is partial and in-frame only. The sample lists around 1,100,000 clones; 77% were seen once. CDR1 is MNHEY, CDR2 SMNVEV, per germline (reference sequence). The CDR3 is 16 amino acids. Trimming left V 5 bases short and J 1 base short, with 18 bases between. Of note for this clone: The target antigen is unknown.

This receptor was taken from a man aged 18 to 35 in good health. Some clones in this sample may be carry-over from other donors' samples. The sequenced sample was memory CD4+ T cells from PBMCs. Subset indicated: CD45RA-negative fraction. The V and J genes are TRBV27 and TRBJ2-7; a possible D gene is TRBD2 (7 bases). The CDR3 loop reads CASSPRGGRGSYEQYF. The CDR3 DNA reads TGTGCCAGCAGTCCGAGGGGGGGGCGAGGATCCTACGAGCAGTACTTC.